This T cell receptor (beta chain) was recovered during a study of cytomegalovirus exposure and HLA in healthy donors. Study-level results: Excluded were some V segments that proved indistinguishable, including TRBV6-2 and TRBV6-3.

The CDR3 consists of 14 residues. Per germline, CDR1 LGHNA and CDR2 YSLEER. V lost 0 bases and J lost 3, with 9 bases in between. The primer mix had 60 Vbeta and 13 Jbeta primers. Libraries were prepared by immunoSEQ multiplex PCR; TCRdb keeps only in-frame clonotypes and omits some of them. This sample has more than 95,000 clones, with 75% to 90% found just once. This clone showed up just once. Its cognate antigen is unknown. What was sequenced was PBMCs. This clonotype was obtained from a man aged 25-40 years in good health and CMV-seropositive. The chain uses TRBV4-3 and TRBJ2-7; D perhaps matches TRBD1 (5 bases). The CDR3, as DNA: TGCGCCAGCAGCCAAGATAGCCAGGGCTACGAGCAGTACTTC. The encoded protein is CASSQDSQGYEQYF.